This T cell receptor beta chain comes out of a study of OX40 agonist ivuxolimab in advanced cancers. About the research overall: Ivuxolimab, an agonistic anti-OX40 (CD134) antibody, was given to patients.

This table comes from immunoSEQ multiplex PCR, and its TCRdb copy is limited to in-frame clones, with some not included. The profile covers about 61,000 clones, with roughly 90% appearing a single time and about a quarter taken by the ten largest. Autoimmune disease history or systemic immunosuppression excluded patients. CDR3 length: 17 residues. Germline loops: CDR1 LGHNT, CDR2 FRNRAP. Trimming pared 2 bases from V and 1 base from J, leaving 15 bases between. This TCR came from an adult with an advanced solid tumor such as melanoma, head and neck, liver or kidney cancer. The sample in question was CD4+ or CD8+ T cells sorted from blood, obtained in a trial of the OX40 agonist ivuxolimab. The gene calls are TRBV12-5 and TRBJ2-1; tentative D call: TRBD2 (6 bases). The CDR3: CASGLNLRGGSYNEQFF. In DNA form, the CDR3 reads TGTGCTAGTGGTTTGAATTTGCGGGGCGGGTCCTACAATGAGCAGTTCTTC.